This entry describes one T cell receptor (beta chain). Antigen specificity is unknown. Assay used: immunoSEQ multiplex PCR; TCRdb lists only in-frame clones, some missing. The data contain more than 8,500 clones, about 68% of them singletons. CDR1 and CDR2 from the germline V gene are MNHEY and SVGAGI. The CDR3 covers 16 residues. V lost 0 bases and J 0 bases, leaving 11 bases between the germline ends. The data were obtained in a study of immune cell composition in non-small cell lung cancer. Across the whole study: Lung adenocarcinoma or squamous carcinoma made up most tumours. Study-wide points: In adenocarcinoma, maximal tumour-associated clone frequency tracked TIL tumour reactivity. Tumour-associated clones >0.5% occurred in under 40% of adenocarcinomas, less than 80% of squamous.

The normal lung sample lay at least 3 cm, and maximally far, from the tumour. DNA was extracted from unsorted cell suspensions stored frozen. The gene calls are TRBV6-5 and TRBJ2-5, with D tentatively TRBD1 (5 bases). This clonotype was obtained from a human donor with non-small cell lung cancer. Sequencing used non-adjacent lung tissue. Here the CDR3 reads CASSYSSGADQETQYF. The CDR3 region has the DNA TGTGCCAGCAGTTACTCGAGTGGGGCCGACCAAGAGACCCAGTACTTC.